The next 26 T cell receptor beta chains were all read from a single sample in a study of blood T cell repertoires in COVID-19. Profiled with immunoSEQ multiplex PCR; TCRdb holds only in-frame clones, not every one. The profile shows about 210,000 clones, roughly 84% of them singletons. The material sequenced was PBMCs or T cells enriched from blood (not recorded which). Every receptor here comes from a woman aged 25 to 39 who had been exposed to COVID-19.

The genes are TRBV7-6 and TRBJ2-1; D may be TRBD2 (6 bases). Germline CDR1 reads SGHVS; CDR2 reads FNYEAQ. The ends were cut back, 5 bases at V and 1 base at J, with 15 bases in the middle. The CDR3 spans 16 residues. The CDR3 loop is CASSPEQAGSYNEQFF. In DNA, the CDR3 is TGTGCCAGCAGCCCGGAACAGGCGGGATCCTACAATGAGCAGTTCTTC.

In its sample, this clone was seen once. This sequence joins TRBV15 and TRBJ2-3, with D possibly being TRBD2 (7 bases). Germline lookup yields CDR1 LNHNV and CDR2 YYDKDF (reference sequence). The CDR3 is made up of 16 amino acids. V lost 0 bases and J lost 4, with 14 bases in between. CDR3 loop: CATSRDKGGGPDTQYF. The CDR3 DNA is TGTGCCACCAGCAGAGATAAGGGGGGGGGCCCAGATACGCAGTATTTT. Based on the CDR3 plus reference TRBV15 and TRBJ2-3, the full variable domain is DAMVIQNPRYQVTQFGKPVTLSCSQTLNHNVMYWYQQKSSQAPKLLFHYYDKDFNNEADTPDNFQSRRPNTSFCFLDIRSPGLGDTAMYLCATSRDKGGGPDTQYFGPGTRLTVL.

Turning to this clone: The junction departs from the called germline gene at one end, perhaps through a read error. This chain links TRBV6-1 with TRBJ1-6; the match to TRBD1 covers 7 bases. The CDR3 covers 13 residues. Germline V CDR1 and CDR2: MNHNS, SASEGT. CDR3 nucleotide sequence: TGTGCCAGCAGTGAAAGGGGGCCGCGGGGCCGGAACTTT. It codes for CASSERGPRGRNF.

This CDR3 is CASSDQGGAGELFF. The CDR3 nucleotides are TGTGCCAGCAGTGATCAAGGGGGTGCCGGGGAGCTGTTTTTT. The gene calls are TRBV6-4 and TRBJ2-2; possible D gene TRBD1, 6 bases. The CDR3 consists of 14 residues. Trimming removed 3 bases at V and 6 bases at J, with 11 bases between. Germline CDR1 MRHNA, CDR2 SNTAGT.

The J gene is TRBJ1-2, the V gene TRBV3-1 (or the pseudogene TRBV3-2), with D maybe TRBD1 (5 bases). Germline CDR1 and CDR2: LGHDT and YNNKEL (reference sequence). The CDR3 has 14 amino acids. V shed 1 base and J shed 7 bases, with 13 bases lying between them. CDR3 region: CASSQADRGSGYTF. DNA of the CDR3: TGTGCCAGCAGCCAAGCGGATAGGGGCTCTGGCTACACCTTC.

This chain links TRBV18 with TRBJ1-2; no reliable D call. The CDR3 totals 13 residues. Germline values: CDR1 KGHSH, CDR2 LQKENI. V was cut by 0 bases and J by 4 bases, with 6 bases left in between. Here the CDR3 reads CASSPPGSYGYTF. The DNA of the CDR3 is TGTGCCAGCTCACCACCGGGGAGCTATGGCTACACCTTC.

CDR3 DNA sequence: TGTGCCAGCAGTGACGCTCGGGGATCTGGAAACACCATATATTTT. The encoded protein is CASSDARGSGNTIYF. V gene TRBV2 combines with J gene TRBJ1-3; D is uncertain. CDR1 is SNHLY and CDR2 is FYNNEI in the germline V gene. The CDR3 extends over 15 amino acids. V shed 3 bases and J shed 1 base, with 10 bases lying between them.

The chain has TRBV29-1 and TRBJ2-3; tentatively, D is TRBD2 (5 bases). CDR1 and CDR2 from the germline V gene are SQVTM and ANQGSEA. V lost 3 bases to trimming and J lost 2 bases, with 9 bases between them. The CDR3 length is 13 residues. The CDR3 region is CSVDAGHTDTQYF. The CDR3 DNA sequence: TGCAGCGTTGATGCGGGCCACACAGATACGCAGTATTTT.

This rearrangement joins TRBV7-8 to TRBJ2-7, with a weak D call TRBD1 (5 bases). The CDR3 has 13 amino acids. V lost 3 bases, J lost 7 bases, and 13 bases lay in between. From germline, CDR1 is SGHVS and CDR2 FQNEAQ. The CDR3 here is CASSLGQAGEQYF. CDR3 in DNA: TGTGCCAGCAGCTTGGGGCAGGCAGGAGAGCAGTACTTC. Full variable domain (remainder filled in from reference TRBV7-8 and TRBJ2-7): GAGVSQSPRYKVAKRGQDVALRCDPISGHVSLFWYQQALGQGPEFLTYFQNEAQLDKSGLPSDRFFAERPEGSVSTLKIQRTQQEDSAVYLCASSLGQAGEQYFGPGTRLTVT.

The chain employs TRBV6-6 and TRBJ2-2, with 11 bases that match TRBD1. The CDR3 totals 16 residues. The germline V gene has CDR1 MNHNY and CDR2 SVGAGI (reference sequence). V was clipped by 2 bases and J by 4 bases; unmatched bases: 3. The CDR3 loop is CASSYAGTGGTGELFF. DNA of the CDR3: TGTGCCAGCAGTTACGCCGGGACAGGGGGCACCGGGGAGCTGTTTTTT.

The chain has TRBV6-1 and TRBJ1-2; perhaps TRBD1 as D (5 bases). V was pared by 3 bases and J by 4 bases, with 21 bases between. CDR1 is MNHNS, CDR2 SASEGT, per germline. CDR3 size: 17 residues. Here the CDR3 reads CASSDRPPQHGGYGYTF. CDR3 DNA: TGTGCCAGCAGTGATCGACCACCTCAGCACGGGGGCTATGGCTACACCTTC.

Here the CDR3 reads CASGVGNNEKLFF. The CDR3 DNA reads TGCGCCAGCGGGGTCGGGAATAATGAAAAACTGTTTTTT. The rearrangement links TRBV5-1 to TRBJ1-4; D ambiguous. Trimming stripped 7 bases from V and 4 bases from J, with 11 bases between. Germline CDR1 reads SGHRS; CDR2 reads YFSETQ. The CDR3 length is 13 residues.

The CDR3 nucleotides are TGTGCCAGCAGCGTTACCGGGACAGGGACCGACACCTTC. This translates into CASSVTGTGTDTF. This chain links TRBV5-4 with TRBJ1-2; TRBD1 matches 9 bases. CDR3 length equals 13 residues. The germline V gene encodes CDR1 SGHNT and CDR2 YYREEE (reference sequence). V lost 4 bases, J lost 12 bases, and 10 bases stayed unmatched.

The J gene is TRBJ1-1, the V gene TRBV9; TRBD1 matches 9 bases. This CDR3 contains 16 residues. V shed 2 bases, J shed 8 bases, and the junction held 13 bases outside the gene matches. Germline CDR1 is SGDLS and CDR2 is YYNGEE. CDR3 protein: CASSVSARQGGMEAFF. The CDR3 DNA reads TGTGCCAGCAGCGTCTCGGCACGACAGGGGGGAATGGAAGCTTTCTTT.

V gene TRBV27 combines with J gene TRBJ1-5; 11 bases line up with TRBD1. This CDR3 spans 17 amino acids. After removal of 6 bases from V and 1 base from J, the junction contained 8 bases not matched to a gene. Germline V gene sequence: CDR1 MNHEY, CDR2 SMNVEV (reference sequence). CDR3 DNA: TGTGCCAGCAGCTCGACCAGGGACAGGGGGAGCAATCAGCCCCAGCATTTT. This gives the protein CASSSTRDRGSNQPQHF.

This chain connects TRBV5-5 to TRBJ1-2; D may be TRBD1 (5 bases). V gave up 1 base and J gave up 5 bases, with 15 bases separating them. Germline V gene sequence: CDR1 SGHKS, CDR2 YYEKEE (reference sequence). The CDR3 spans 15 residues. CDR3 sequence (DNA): TGTGCCAGCAGCTTGACAGGAGACAACAATTATGGCTACACCTTC. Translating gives CASSLTGDNNYGYTF.

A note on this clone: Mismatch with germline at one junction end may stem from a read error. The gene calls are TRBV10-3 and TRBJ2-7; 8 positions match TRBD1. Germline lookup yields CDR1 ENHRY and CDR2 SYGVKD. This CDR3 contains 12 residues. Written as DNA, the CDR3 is TGTGCCCTCAGTGGACAGGGCGACGAGCAGTACTTC. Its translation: CALSGQGDEQYF.

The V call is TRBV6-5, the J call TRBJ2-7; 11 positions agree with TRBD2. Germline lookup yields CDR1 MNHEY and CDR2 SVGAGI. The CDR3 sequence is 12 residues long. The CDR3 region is CASGGALNEQYF. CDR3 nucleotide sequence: TGTGCTAGCGGGGGGGCTCTCAACGAGCAGTACTTC.

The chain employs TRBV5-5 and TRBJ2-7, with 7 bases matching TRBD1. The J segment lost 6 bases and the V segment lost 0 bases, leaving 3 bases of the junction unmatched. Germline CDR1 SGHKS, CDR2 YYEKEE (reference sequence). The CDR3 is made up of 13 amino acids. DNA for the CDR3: TGTGCCAGCAGCTTGGGACAGGGCGGCGAGCAGTACTTC. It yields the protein CASSLGQGGEQYF.

CDR3 protein: CASRGTGNTGELFF. The CDR3 DNA sequence: TGTGCCAGCAGGGGGACAGGGAACACCGGGGAGCTGTTTTTT. The chain couples TRBV7-3 to TRBJ2-2; 8 bases align to TRBD1. From germline, CDR1 is SGHTA and CDR2 FQGTGA. Trimming removed 6 bases from V and 1 base from J; junction bases left unmatched: 1. This CDR3 has 14 amino acids.

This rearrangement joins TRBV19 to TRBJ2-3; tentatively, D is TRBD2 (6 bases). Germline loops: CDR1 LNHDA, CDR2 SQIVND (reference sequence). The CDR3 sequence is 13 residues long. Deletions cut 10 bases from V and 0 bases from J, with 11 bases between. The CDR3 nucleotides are TGTGCCACAGGGACTCCTAGCACAGATACGCAGTATTTT. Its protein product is CATGTPSTDTQYF.

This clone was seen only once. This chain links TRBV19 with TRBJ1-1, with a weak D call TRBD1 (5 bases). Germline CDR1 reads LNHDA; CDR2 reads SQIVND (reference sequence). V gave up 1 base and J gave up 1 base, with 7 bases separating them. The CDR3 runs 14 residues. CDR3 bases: TGTGCCAGTAGTATAGGGGGCTCGAACACTGAAGCTTTCTTT. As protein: CASSIGGSNTEAFF.

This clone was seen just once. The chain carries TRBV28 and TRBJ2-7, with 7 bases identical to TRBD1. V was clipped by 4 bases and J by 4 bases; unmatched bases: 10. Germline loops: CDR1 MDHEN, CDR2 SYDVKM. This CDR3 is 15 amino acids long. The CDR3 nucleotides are TGTGCCAGCAGTTCCACAGGGGACAGCCCTTACGAGCAGTACTTC. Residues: CASSSTGDSPYEQYF. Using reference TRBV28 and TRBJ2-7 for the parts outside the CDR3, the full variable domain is DVKVTQSSRYLVKRTGEKVFLECVQDMDHENMFWYRQDPGLGLRLIYFSYDVKMKEKGDIPEGYSVSREKKERFSLILESASTNQTSMYLCASSSTGDSPYEQYFGPGTRLTVT.

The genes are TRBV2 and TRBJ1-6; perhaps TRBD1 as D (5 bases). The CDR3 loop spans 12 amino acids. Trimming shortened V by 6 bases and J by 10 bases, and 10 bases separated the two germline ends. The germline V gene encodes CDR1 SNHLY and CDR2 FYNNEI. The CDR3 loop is CASRPTGSPLHF. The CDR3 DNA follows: TGTGCCAGCAGACCCACAGGATCACCCCTCCACTTT.

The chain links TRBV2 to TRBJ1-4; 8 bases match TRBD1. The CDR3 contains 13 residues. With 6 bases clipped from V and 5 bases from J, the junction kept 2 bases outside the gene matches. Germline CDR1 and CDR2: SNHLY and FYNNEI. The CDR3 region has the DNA TGTGCCAGCAGCGGACAGGGAAATGAAAAACTGTTTTTT. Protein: CASSGQGNEKLFF.

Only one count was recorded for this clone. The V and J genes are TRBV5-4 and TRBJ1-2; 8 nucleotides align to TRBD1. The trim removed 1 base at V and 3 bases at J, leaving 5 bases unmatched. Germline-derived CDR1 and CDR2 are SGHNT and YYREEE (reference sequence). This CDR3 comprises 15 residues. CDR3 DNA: TGTGCCAGCAGCTTGCCCGGCAGGGGGCACTATGGCTACACCTTC. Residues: CASSLPGRGHYGYTF.